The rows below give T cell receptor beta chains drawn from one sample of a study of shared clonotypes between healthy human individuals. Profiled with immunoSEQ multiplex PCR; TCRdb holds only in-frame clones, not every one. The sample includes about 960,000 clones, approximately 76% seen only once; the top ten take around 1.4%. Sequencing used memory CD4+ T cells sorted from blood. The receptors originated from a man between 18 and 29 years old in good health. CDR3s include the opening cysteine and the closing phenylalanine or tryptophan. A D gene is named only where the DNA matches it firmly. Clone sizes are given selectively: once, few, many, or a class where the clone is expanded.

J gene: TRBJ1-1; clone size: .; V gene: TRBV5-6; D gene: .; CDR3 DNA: TGTGCCAGCAGCTTGCTTCGGGACACTGAAGCTTTCTTT; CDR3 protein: CASSLLRDTEAFF
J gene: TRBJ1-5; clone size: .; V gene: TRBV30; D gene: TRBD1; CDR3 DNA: TGTGCCTGGAGCGCCTCCGGGACAGTAAGCAATCAGCCCCAGCATTTT; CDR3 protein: CAWSASGTVSNQPQHF
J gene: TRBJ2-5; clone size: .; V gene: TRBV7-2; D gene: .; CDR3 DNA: TGTGCCAGCAGCACCGGTGGGGCTGGTGTGGAGACCCAGTACTTC; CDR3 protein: CASSTGGAGVETQYF
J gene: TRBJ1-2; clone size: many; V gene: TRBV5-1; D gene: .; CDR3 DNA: TGCGCCAGCAGCTGGGGAGGGATACAGGGAGGAGAAGGCTACACCTTC; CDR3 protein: CASSWGGIQGGEGYTF
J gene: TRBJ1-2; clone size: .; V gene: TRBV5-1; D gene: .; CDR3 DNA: TGCGCCAGCAGCCAGACCGGGGCAACCTCTAACTATGGCTACACCTTC; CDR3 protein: CASSQTGATSNYGYTF
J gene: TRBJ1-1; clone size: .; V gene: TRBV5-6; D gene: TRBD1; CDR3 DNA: TGTGCCAGCAGCTTGGTCGGACAGGGAAGGAACACTGAAGCTTTCTTT; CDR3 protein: CASSLVGQGRNTEAFF
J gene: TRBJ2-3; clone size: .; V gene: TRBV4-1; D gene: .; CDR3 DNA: TGCGCCAGCAGCCAAGATACAGGGTTCGCAGATACGCAGTATTTT; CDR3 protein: CASSQDTGFADTQYF
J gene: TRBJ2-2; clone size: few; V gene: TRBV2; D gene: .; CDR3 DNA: TGTGCCAGCAAGGAGAGGGCGAACACCGGGGAGCTGTTTTTT; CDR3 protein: CASKERANTGELFF
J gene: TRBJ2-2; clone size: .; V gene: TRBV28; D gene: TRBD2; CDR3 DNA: TGTGCCAGCAGTTCCCCGCGCGGGGGGGCAGAGGAGCTGTTTTTT; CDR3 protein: CASSSPRGGAEELFF
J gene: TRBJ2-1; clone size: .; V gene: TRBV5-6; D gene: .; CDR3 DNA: TGTGCCAGCAGCATGCAGCTCAATGAGCAGTTCTTC; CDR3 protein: CASSMQLNEQFF
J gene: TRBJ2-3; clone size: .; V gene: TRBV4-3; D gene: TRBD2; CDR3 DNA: TGCGCCAGCAGCCAAGAGGGGACTAGCGGATCAGATACGCAGTATTTT; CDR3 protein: CASSQEGTSGSDTQYF
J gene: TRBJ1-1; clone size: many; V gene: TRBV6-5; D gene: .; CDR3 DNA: TGTGCCAGCAGGCGGGGCACTGAAGCTTTCTTT; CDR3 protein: CASRRGTEAFF
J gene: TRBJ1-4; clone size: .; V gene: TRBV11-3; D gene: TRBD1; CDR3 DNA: TGTGCCAGCAGCCACGGACAGGCGGTTAATGAAAAACTGTTTTTT; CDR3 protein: CASSHGQAVNEKLFF
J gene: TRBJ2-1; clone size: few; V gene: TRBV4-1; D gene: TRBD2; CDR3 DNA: TGCGCCAGCAGCCAAGATACGGGAGGGAAGCAGTTCTTC; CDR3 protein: CASSQDTGGKQFF
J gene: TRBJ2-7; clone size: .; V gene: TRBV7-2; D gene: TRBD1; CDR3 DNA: TGTGCCAGCAGCTTAGATCCGGGACAGGTCTACGAGCAGTACTTC; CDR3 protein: CASSLDPGQVYEQYF
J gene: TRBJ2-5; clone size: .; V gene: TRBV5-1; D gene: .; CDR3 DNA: TGCGCCAGCAGCTTCCCAGGGTCCCAAGAGACCCAGTACTTC; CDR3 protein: CASSFPGSQETQYF
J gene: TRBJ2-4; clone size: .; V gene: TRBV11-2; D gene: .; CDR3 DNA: TGCGCCAGCAGCCAAGCTGTAAGAAACATTCAGTACTTC; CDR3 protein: CASSQAVRNIQYF